This T cell receptor beta chain was profiled in a study of blood T cell repertoires in COVID-19. Study in general: Sources were T cells, B-cell-depleted T cells, or PBMCs; the material itself was cDNA or gDNA.

Germline trimming cut 7 bases from V and 7 bases from J; bases unmatched to any gene: 12. The CDR3 sequence is 13 residues long. CDR1 is SQVTM and CDR2 is ANQGSEA in the germline V gene. The assay was immunoSEQ multiplex PCR, and TCRdb's table has in-frame clones only and misses some. This table holds roughly 140,000 clones, under 80% found once. This sequence originates from a man between 60 and 75 years old with acute or convalescent COVID-19. Specimen: peripheral blood. This rearrangement joins TRBV29-1 to TRBJ1-1; 7 nucleotides agree with TRBD1. CDR3 residues: CSGLGTVGDEAFF. The CDR3 DNA is TGCAGCGGGCTAGGGACAGTCGGCGATGAAGCTTTCTTT.